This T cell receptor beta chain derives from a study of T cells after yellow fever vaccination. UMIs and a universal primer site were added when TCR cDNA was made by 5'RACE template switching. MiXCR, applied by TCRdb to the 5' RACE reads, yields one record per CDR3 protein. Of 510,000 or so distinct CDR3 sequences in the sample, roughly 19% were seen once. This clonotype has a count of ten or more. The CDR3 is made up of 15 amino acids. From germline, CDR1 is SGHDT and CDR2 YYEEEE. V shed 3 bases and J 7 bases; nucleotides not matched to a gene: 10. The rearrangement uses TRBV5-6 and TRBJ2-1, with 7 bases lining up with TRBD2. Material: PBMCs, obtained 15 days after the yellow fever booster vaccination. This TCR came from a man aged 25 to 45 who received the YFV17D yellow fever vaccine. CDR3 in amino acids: CASSSSGAFWNEQFF. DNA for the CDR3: TGTGCCAGCAGCTCTAGCGGTGCCTTCTGGAATGAGCAGTTCTTC.